The clone carrying this T cell receptor (beta chain) was seen ten or more times. Its antigen is not known. This sample is drawn from a study of T cells in Graves' hyperthyroidism and ophthalmopathy. The study, taken as a whole, reports: Most thyroid clonotypes expanded above 0.001 appeared in blood too.

Template material for amplifying TCR beta CDR3 regions consisted of RNA transcripts. HTBI primers were the set used in a first-round RT-PCR of the TCR CDR3. Each CDR3 protein is one row after TCRdb ran MiXCR on the multiplex PCR reads. In the table there are some 360,000 distinct CDR3 sequences, around 18% of which are singletons. This CDR3 contains 13 residues. The V gene lost 3 bases and the J gene lost 3 bases, with 9 bases spanning the gap. Germline V lookup: CDR1 GTSNPN, CDR2 SVGIG (reference sequence). The origin of this receptor is a woman aged 40 to 50 with Graves' ophthalmopathy. Sequencing was carried out using blood. This chain uses TRBV30 with TRBJ1-3, with D unclear. Here the CDR3 reads CAWRVANGNTIYF. CDR3 sequence (DNA): TGTGCCTGGAGGGTGGCGAATGGAAACACCATATATTTT.